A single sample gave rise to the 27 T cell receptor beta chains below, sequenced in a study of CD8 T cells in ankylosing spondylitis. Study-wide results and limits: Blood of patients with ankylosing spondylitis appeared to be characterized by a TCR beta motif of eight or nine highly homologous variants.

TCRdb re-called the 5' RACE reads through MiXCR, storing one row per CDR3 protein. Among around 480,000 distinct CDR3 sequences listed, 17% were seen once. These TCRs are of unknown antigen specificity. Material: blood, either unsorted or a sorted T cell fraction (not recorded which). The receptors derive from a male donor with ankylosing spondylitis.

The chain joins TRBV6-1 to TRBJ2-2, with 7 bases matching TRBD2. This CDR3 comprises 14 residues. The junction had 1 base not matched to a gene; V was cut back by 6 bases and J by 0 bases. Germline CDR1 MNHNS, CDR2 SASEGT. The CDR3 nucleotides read TGTGCCAGCAGGGGGGGGTCGAACACCGGGGAGCTGTTTTTT. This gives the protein CASRGGSNTGELFF.

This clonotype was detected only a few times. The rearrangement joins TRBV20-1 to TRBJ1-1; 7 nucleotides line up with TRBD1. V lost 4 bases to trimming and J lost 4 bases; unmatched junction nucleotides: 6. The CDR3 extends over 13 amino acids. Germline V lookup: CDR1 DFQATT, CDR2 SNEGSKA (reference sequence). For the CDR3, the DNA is TGCAGTGCTACCGACAGGGCTCCCACTGAAGCTTTCTTT. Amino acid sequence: CSATDRAPTEAFF.

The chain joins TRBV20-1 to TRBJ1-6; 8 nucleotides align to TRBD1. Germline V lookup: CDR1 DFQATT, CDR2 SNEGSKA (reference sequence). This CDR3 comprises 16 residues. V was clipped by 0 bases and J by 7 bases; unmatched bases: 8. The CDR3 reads CSARDDGTGGNSPLHF. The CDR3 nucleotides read TGCAGTGCTAGAGACGACGGGACAGGAGGCAATTCACCCCTCCACTTT.

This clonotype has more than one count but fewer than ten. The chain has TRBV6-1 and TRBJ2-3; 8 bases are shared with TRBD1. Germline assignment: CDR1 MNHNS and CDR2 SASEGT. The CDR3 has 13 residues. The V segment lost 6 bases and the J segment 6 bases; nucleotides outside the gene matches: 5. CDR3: CASRAGGPDTQYF. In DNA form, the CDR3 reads TGTGCCAGCAGGGCAGGGGGCCCTGATACGCAGTATTTT.

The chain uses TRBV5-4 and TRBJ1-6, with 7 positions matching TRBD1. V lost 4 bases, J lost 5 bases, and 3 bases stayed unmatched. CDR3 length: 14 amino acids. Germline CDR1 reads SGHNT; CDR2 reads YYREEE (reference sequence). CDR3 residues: CASSRGPNNSPLHF. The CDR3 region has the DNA TGTGCCAGCAGCAGGGGGCCTAATAATTCACCCCTCCACTTT.

The CDR3 spells CASSYSQGTIYSNQPQHF. For the CDR3, the DNA is TGTGCCAGCAGTTACTCCCAGGGGACAATTTATAGCAATCAGCCCCAGCATTTT. J is TRBJ1-5 and V is TRBV6-5, with D possibly matching TRBD1 (6 bases). CDR1 is MNHEY and CDR2 is SVGAGI in the germline V gene. The CDR3 has 18 amino acids. Trimming stripped 0 bases from V and 0 bases from J, with 15 bases between.

CDR3 DNA: TGTGCCACCCAAACCGGGGCAGAAACCTCTGGCTACACCTTC. This codes for CATQTGAETSGYTF. This sequence joins TRBV7-9 and TRBJ1-2, with D possibly being TRBD1 (5 bases). The CDR3 is 14 residues long. The germline CDR1 and CDR2 sequences are SEHNR and FQNEAQ (reference sequence). V lost 10 bases and J lost 7, with 22 bases in between.

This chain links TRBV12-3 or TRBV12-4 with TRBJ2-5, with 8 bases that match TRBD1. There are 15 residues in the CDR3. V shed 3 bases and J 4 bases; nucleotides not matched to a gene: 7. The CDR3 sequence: CASSFLQGGGETQYF. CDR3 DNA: TGTGCCAGCAGTTTCCTACAGGGGGGTGGAGAGACCCAGTACTTC.

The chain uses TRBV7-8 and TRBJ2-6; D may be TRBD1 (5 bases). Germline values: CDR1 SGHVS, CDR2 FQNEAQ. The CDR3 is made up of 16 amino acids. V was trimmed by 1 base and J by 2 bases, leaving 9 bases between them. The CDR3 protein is CASSLVVRAGANVLTF. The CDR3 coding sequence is TGTGCCAGCAGCTTAGTGGTCAGGGCTGGGGCCAACGTCCTGACTTTC. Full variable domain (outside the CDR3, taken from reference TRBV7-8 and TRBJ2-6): GAGVSQSPRYKVAKRGQDVALRCDPISGHVSLFWYQQALGQGPEFLTYFQNEAQLDKSGLPSDRFFAERPEGSVSTLKIQRTQQEDSAVYLCASSLVVRAGANVLTFGAGSRLTVL.

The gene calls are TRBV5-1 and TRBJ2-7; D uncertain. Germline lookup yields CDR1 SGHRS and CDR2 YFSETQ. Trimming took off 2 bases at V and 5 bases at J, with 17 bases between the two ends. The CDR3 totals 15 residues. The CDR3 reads CASSFSRASLDEQYF. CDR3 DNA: TGCGCCAGCAGCTTTTCCCGGGCTAGTCTTGACGAGCAGTACTTC.

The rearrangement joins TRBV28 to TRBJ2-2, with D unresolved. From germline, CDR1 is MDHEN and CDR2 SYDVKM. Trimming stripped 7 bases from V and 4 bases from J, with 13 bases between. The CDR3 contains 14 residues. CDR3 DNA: TGTGCCAGCACCTCCACGGCCAGCACCGGGGAGCTGTTTTTT. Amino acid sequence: CASTSTASTGELFF.

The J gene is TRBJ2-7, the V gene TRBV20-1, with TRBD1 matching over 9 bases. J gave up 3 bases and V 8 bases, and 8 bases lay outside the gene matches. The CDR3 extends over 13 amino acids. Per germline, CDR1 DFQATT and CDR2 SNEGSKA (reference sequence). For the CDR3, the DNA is TGCAGTCACTCGGGACAGGGAATCTACGAGCAGTACTTC. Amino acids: CSHSGQGIYEQYF.

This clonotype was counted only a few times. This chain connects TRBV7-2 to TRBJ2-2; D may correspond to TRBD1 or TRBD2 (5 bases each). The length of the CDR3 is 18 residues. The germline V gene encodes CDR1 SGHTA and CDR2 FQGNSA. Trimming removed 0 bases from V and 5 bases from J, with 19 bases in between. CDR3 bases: TGTGCCAGCAGCTTAGCGATAGGGACCGGGCAGAGGACCGGGGAGCTGTTTTTT. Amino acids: CASSLAIGTGQRTGELFF.

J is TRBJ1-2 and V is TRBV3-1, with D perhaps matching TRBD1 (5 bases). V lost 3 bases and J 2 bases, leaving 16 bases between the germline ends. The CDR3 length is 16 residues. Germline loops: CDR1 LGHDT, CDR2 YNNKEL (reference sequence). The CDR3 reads CASSHPTYQGNYGYTF. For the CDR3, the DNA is TGTGCCAGCAGCCATCCGACTTACCAGGGAAACTATGGCTACACCTTC. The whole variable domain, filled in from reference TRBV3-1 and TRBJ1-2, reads DTAVSQTPKYLVTQMGNDKSIKCEQNLGHDTMYWYKQDSKKFLKIMFSYNNKELIINETVPNRFSPKSPDKAHLNLHINSLELGDSAVYFCASSHPTYQGNYGYTFGSGTRLTVV.

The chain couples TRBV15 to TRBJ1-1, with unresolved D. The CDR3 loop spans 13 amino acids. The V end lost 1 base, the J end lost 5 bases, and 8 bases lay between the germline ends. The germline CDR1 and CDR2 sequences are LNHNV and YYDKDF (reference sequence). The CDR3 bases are TGTGCCACCAGCAGAGCGCTGGGGACTGAAGCTTTCTTT. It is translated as CATSRALGTEAFF.

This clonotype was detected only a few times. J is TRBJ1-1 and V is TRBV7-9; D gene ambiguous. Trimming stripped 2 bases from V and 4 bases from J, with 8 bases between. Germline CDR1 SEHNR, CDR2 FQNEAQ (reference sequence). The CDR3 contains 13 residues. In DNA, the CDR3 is TGTGCCAGCAGCTTATCCCAGGCCACTGAAGCTTTCTTT. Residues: CASSLSQATEAFF.

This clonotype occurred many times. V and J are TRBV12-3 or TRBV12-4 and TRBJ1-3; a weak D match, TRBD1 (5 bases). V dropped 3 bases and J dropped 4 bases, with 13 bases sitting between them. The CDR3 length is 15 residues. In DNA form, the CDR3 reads TGTGCCAGCAGTTTCGGGGACGCCGGAGGAAACACCATATATTTT. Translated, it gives CASSFGDAGGNTIYF.

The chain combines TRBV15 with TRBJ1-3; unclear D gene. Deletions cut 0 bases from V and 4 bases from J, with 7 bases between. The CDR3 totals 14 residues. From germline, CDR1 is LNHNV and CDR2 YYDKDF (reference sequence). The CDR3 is CATSRDPTGNTIYF. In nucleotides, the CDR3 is TGTGCCACCAGCAGAGACCCTACCGGAAACACCATATATTTT.

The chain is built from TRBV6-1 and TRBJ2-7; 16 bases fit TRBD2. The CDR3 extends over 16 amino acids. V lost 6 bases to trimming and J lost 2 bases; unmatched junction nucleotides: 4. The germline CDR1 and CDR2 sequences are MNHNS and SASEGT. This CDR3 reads CASSSGTSGRAYEQYF. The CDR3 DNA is TGTGCCAGCAGCTCCGGGACTAGCGGGAGGGCCTACGAGCAGTACTTC.

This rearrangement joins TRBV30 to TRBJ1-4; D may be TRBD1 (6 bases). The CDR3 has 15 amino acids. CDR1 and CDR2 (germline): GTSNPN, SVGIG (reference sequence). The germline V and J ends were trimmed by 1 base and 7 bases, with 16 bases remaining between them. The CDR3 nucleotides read TGTGCCTGGAGTGGAGAAAGGGGGGCTGGTGAAAAACTGTTTTTT. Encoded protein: CAWSGERGAGEKLFF.

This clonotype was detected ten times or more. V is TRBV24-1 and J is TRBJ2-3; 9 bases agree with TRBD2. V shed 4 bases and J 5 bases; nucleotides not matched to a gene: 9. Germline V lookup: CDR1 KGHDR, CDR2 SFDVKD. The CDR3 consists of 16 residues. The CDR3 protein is CATSDPSGGRGDTQYF. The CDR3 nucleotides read TGTGCCACCAGTGACCCAAGCGGGGGGAGGGGAGATACGCAGTATTTT.

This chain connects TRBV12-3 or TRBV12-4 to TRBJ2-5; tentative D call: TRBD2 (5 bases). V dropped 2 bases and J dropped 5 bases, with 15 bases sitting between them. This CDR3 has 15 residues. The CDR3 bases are TGTGCCAGCAGTTTACGGAGGACCAGGCGGGAGACCCAGTACTTC. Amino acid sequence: CASSLRRTRRETQYF.

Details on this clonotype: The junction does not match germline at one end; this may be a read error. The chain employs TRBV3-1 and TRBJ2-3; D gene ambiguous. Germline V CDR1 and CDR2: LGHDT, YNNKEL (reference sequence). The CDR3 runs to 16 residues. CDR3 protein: CASSKDRDTGTDTQYF. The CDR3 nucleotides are TGTGCCAGCAGCAAAGATAGAGACACTGGCACAGATACGCAGTATTTT.

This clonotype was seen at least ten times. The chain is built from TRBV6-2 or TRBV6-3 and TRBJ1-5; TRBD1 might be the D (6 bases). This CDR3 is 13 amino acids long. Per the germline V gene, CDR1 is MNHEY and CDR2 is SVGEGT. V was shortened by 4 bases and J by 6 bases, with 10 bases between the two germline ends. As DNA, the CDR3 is TGTGCCAGCAGTTTACAGGGAGGTCAGCCCCAGCATTTT. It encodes CASSLQGGQPQHF.

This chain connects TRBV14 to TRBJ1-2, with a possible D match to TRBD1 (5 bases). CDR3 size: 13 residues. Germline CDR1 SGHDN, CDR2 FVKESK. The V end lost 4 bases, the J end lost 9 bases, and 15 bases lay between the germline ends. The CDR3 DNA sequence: TGTGCCAGCAGCCTAAACTACAGGTCTAGCTACACCTTC. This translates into CASSLNYRSSYTF.

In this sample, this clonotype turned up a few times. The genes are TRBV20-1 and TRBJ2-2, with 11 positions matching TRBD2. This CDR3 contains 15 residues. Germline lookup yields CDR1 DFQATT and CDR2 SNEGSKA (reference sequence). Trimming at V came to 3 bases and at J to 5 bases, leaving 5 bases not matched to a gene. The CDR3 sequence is CSASPRTSGTGELFF. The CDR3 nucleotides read TGCAGTGCTAGTCCGCGGACTAGCGGGACCGGGGAGCTGTTTTTT.

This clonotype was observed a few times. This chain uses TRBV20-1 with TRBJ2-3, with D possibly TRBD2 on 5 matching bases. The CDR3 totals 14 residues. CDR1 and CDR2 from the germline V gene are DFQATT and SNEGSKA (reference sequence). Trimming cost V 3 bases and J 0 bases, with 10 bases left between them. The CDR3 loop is CSASGVGSTDTQYF. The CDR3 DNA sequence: TGCAGTGCTAGCGGGGTGGGAAGCACAGATACGCAGTATTTT.